One and the same sample provided the 9 T cell receptor beta chains below, sequenced in a study of naive and memory T cell subsets. TCR cDNA received a 3' ligated oligonucleotide that carried a UMI. The SP2 primer and nested alpha and beta constant region primers amplified ligated cDNA in four rounds. TCRdb fed the 5' RACE reads into MiXCR, producing one record per CDR3 protein. Of approximately 49,000 distinct CDR3 sequences listed, approximately 4.5% are singletons. All receptors come from a female donor in good health.

This clonotype was seen at least ten times. The chain links TRBV20-1 to TRBJ2-2, with TRBD2 identical over 7 bases. Looked up from germline, CDR1 is DFQATT and CDR2 is SNEGSKA (reference sequence). The junction had 6 bases not matched to a gene; V was cut back by 1 base and J by 7 bases. The CDR3 consists of 14 residues. CDR3 DNA sequence: TGCAGTGCTAGAGGCGCGGGAGCCTTCGGGGAGCTGTTTTTT. It encodes CSARGAGAFGELFF.

To note about this clonotype: At one boundary the junction diverges from the germline segment, which might be a read error. This chain joins TRBV29-1 and TRBJ2-5, with TRBD1 identical over 11 bases. CDR1 and CDR2 (germline): SQVTM, ANQGSEA. The CDR3 is 14 residues long. The CDR3 DNA reads TGCAGCGTAGAAGGGACAGGGGGAAAGGAGACCCAGTACTTC. Protein product: CSVEGTGGKETQYF.

This clonotype was recorded at least ten times. The chain links TRBV7-9 to TRBJ2-1; D is perhaps TRBD2 (6 bases). CDR1 is SEHNR, CDR2 FQNEAQ, per germline (reference sequence). This CDR3 has 16 amino acids. V was shortened by 2 bases and J by 9 bases, with 20 bases between the two germline ends. CDR3 DNA sequence: TGTGCCAGCAGCTTATACGTGGGCAGGAGGGCCAGTGAGCAGTTCTTC. This codes for CASSLYVGRRASEQFF. Looking up the rest from reference TRBV7-9 and TRBJ2-1 gives the full variable domain: DTGVSQNPRHKITKRGQNVTFRCDPISEHNRLYWYRQTLGQGPEFLTYFQNEAQLEKSRLLSDRFSAERPKGSFSTLEIQRTEQGDSAMYLCASSLYVGRRASEQFFGPGTRLTVL.

This clonotype was observed many times. The chain employs TRBV6-5 and TRBJ2-3, with D possibly matching TRBD1 (6 bases). This CDR3 contains 16 residues. Germline CDR1 is MNHEY and CDR2 is SVGAGI. V lost 6 bases to trimming and J lost 0 bases, with 16 bases between them. The CDR3 region is CASRTRQARSTDTQYF. The DNA for the CDR3 is TGTGCCAGCAGAACCCGACAGGCCCGAAGCACAGATACGCAGTATTTT.

There are many counts of this clonotype. This chain links TRBV12-3 or TRBV12-4 with TRBJ1-2, with TRBD1 identical over 7 bases. Trimming cost V 6 bases and J 8 bases; bases outside gene matches: 9. The CDR3 totals 13 residues. This CDR3 reads CASRLTGFNGYTF. The CDR3 nucleotides read TGTGCCAGCAGGCTGACAGGGTTCAACGGCTACACCTTC.

This rearrangement joins TRBV7-2 to TRBJ1-1, with D uncertain. This CDR3 contains 14 residues. Germline loops: CDR1 SGHTA, CDR2 FQGNSA. The V gene lost 0 bases and the J gene lost 3 bases, with 8 bases spanning the gap. DNA for the CDR3: TGTGCCAGCAGCTTAGCGGTATGTGACACTGAAGCTTTCTTT. This translates into CASSLAVCDTEAFF.

This clonotype has at least ten counts. V and J are TRBV7-9 and TRBJ2-1, with a weak D call TRBD2 (6 bases). Deletions cut 5 bases from V and 8 bases from J, with 19 bases between. CDR3 length equals 15 residues. Germline assignment: CDR1 SEHNR and CDR2 FQNEAQ (reference sequence). Here the CDR3 reads CASSKGELTRDEQFF. CDR3 coding DNA: TGTGCCAGCAGCAAAGGGGAGTTGACTAGAGATGAGCAGTTCTTC.

This clonotype was seen a handful of times. The chain uses TRBV7-3 and TRBJ2-7; D is possibly TRBD1 (5 bases). Trimming stripped 1 base from V and 2 bases from J, with 9 bases between. The CDR3 runs 14 residues. Germline V CDR1 and CDR2: SGHTA, FQGTGA. The chain's CDR3 is CASSLMSGPYEQYF. The CDR3 DNA reads as TGTGCCAGCAGCTTAATGTCAGGGCCCTACGAGCAGTACTTC.

This clonotype has more than one count but fewer than ten. V usage is TRBV7-3 and J usage is TRBJ2-7; D is ambiguous. V lost 4 bases and J lost 6, with 10 bases in between. CDR3 length: 12 residues. Per the germline V gene, CDR1 is SGHTA and CDR2 is FQGTGA. The CDR3 DNA follows: TGTGCCAGCAGCTATCAGAGTGGCGAGCAGTACTTC. Translating gives CASSYQSGEQYF.